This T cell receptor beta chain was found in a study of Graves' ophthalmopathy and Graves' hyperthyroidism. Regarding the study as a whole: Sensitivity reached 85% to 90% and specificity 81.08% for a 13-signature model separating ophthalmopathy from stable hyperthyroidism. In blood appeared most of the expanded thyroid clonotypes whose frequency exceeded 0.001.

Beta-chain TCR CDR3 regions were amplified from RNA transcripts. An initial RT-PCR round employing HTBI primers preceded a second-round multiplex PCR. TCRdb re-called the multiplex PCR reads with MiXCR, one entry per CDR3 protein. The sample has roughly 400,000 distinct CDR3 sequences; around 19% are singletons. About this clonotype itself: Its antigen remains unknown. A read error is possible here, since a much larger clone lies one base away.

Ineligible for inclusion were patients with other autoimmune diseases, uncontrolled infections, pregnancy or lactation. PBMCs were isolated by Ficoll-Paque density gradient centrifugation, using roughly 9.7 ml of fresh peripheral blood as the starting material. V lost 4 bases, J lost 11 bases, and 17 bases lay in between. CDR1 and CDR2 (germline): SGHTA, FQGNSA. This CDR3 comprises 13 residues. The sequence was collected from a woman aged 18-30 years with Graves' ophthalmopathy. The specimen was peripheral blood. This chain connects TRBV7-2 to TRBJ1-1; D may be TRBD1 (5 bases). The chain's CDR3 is CASSWSVRGAAFF. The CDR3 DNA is TGTGCCAGCAGCTGGAGTGTCCGGGGCGCGGCTTTCTTT.